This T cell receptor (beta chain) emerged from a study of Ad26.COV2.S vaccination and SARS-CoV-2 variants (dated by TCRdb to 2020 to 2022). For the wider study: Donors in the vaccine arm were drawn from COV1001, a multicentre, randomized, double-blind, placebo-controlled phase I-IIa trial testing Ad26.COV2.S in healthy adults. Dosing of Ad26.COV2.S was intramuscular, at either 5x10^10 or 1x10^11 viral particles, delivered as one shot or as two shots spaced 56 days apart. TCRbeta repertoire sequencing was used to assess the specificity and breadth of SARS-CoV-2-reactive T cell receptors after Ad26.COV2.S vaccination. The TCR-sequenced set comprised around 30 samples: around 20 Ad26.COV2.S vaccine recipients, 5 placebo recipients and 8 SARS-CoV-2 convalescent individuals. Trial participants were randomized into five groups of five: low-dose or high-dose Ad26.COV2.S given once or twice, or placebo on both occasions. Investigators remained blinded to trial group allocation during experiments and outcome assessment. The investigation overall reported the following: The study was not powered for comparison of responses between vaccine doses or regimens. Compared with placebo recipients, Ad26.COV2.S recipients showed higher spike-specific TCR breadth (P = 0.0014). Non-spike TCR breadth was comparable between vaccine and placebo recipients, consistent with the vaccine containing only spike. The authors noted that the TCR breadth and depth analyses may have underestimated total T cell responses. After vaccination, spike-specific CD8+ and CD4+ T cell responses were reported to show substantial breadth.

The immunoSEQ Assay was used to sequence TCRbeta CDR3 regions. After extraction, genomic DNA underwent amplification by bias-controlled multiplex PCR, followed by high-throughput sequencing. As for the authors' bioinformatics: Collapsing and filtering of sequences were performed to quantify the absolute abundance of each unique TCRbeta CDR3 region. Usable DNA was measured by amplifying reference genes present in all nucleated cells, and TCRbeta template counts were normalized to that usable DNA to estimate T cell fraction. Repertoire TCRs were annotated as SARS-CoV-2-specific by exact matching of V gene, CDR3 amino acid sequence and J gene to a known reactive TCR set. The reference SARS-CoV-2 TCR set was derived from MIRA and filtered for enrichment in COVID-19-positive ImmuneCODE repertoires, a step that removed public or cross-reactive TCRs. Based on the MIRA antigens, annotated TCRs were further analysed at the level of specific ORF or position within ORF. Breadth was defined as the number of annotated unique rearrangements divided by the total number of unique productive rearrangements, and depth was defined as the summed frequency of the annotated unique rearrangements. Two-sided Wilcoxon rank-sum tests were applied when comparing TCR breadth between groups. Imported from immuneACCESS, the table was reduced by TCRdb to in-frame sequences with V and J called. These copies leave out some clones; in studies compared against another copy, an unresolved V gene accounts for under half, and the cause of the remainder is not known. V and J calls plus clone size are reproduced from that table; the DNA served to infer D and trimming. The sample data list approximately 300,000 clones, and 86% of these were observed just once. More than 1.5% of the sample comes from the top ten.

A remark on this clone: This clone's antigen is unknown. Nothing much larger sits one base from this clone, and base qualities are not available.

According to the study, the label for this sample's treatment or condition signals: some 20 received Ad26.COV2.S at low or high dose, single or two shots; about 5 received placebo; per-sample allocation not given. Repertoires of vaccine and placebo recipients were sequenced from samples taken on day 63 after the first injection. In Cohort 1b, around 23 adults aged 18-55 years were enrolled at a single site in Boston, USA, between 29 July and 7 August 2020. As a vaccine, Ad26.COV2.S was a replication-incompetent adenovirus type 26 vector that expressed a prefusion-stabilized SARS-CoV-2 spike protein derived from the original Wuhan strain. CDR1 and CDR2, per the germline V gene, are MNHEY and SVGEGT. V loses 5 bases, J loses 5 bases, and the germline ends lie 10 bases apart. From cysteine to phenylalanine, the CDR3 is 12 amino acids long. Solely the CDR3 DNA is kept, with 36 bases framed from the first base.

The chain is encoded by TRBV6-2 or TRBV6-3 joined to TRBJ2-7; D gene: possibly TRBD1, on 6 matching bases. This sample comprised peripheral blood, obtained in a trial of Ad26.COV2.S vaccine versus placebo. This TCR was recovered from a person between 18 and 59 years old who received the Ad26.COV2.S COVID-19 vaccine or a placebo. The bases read TGTGCCAGCAGTAACGGACAGCACGAGCAGTACTTC. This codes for CASSNGQHEQYF.